The clone carrying this T cell receptor (beta chain) showed up just a few times. The record originates from a study of blood T cell repertoires in COVID-19. For the study at large: Sources were T cells, B-cell-depleted T cells, or PBMCs; the material itself was cDNA or gDNA.

Trimming took 3 bases from V and 3 from J; bases not matched to a gene: 13. The germline CDR1 and CDR2 sequences are MDHEN and SYDVKM. The CDR3 totals 18 residues. The study assigned cohorts using participant-reported clinical history. Profiling relied on immunoSEQ multiplex PCR, and the TCRdb table lists in-frame clones only, not all of them. The sample has just over 300,000 clones, about 89% seen once. The specimen sequenced was PBMCs or T cells enriched from blood (not recorded which). This clonotype was sampled from a woman aged 40 to 50 who had recovered from COVID-19. The chain is built from TRBV28 and TRBJ2-2; 7 nucleotides align to TRBD1. Here the CDR3 DNA reads TGTGCCAGCAGTTTCTTTGGACTTGGGACAGCGGACACCGGGGAGCTGTTTTTT. Translation gives CASSFFGLGTADTGELFF. Based on the CDR3 plus reference TRBV28 and TRBJ2-2, the full variable domain is DVKVTQSSRYLVKRTGEKVFLECVQDMDHENMFWYRQDPGLGLRLIYFSYDVKMKEKGDIPEGYSVSREKKERFSLILESASTNQTSMYLCASSFFGLGTADTGELFFGEGSRLTVL.